Below, 29 T cell receptor beta chains from the same sample are listed, as sequenced in a study of OX40 agonist ivuxolimab in advanced cancers. Sequencing was performed with immunoSEQ multiplex PCR; in TCRdb, only in-frame clones are kept and a portion is missing. The sample carries about 73,000 clones, around four fifths recorded once. Sequences were derived from CD4+ or CD8+ T cells sorted from blood, sampled in a trial of the OX40 agonist ivuxolimab. These receptors were taken from an adult with an advanced solid tumor such as melanoma, head and neck, liver or kidney cancer.

V is TRBV6-5 and J is TRBJ2-6; D perhaps matches TRBD1 (6 bases). The CDR3 contains 16 residues. The V gene lost 2 bases and the J gene lost 1 base, with 9 bases spanning the gap. Germline assignment: CDR1 MNHEY and CDR2 SVGAGI. The CDR3 DNA reads TGTGCCAGCAGTTACACAGGGCGATCTGGGGCCAACGTCCTGACTTTC. It translates to CASSYTGRSGANVLTF.

The chain combines TRBV5-1 with TRBJ2-1; 12 bases are shared with TRBD2. The CDR3 extends over 15 amino acids. With V trimmed by 3 bases and J by 5 bases, 3 bases remained unmatched. From germline, CDR1 is SGHRS and CDR2 YFSETQ. This chain's CDR3 is CASSSLAGGDNEQFF. The CDR3 DNA is TGCGCCAGCAGCTCCCTAGCGGGAGGGGACAATGAGCAGTTCTTC. The variable domain in full, completed from reference TRBV5-1 and TRBJ2-1, reads KAGVTQTPRYLIKTRGQQVTLSCSPISGHRSVSWYQQTPGQGLQFLFEYFSETQRNKGNFPGRFSGRQFSNSRSEMNVSTLELGDSALYLCASSSLAGGDNEQFFGPGTRLTVL.

This chain joins TRBV25-1 and TRBJ1-2, with TRBD1 matching over 7 bases. The CDR3 extends over 18 amino acids. Per the germline V gene, CDR1 is MGHDK and CDR2 is SYGVNS. Trimming removed 7 bases from V and 8 bases from J; junction bases left unmatched: 25. CDR3 sequence: CASKIRPQGRIALEGYTF. The CDR3 DNA reads as TGTGCCAGCAAGATCCGACCACAGGGGAGAATCGCTCTGGAGGGCTACACCTTC.

This chain uses TRBV6-1 with TRBJ1-2; 9 bases agree with TRBD1. CDR1 is MNHNS and CDR2 is SASEGT in the germline V gene. J gave up 4 bases and V 10 bases, and 13 bases lay outside the gene matches. The CDR3 has 15 residues. The CDR3: CATGGQGYLTYGYTF. Written as DNA, the CDR3 is TGTGCCACGGGAGGACAGGGGTACCTTACCTATGGCTACACCTTC.

The genes are TRBV11-2 and TRBJ2-1; D is perhaps TRBD2 (5 bases). V lost 5 bases and J 9 bases, leaving 11 bases between the germline ends. The CDR3 is 12 amino acids. Germline CDR1 and CDR2: SGHAT and FQNNGV. The CDR3 nucleotides read TGTGCCAGCAGCCCCACGAGCGGTGAGCAGTTCTTC. Its protein is CASSPTSGEQFF.

The chain links TRBV7-2 to TRBJ1-2; 10 bases are a match to TRBD1. V was pared by 0 bases and J by 3 bases, with 10 bases of the junction left unmatched. Per germline, CDR1 SGHTA and CDR2 FQGNSA. The CDR3 sequence is 18 residues long. The CDR3 nucleotides are TGTGCCAGCAGCTTAGCCGGGACAGGGGCTTCATGGGACTATGGCTACACCTTC. Protein sequence: CASSLAGTGASWDYGYTF. Complete variable domain (other parts from reference TRBV7-2 and TRBJ1-2): GAGVSQSPSNKVTEKGKDVELRCDPISGHTALYWYRQSLGQGLEFLIYFQGNSAPDKSGLPSDRFSAERTGGSVSTLTIQRTQQEDSAVYLCASSLAGTGASWDYGYTFGSGTRLTVV.

This clone was observed once. The chain is built from TRBV5-1 and TRBJ2-7; tentatively, D is TRBD1 (5 bases). This CDR3 comprises 14 residues. Germline assignment: CDR1 SGHRS and CDR2 YFSETQ. V was trimmed by 4 bases and J by 2 bases, leaving 13 bases between them. Here the CDR3 reads CASSPVPGPYEQYF. CDR3 in DNA: TGCGCCAGCAGCCCGGTTCCAGGGCCCTACGAGCAGTACTTC. The full variable domain, with the rest looked up from reference TRBV5-1 and TRBJ2-7, is KAGVTQTPRYLIKTRGQQVTLSCSPISGHRSVSWYQQTPGQGLQFLFEYFSETQRNKGNFPGRFSGRQFSNSRSEMNVSTLELGDSALYLCASSPVPGPYEQYFGPGTRLTVT.

The rearrangement joins TRBV15 to TRBJ2-1, with a tentative D call TRBD1 (6 bases). Trimming stripped 2 bases from V and 8 bases from J, with 13 bases between. CDR3 length: 14 amino acids. CDR1 is LNHNV, CDR2 YYDKDF, per germline (reference sequence). In DNA form, the CDR3 reads TGTGCCACCAGCAGACAAAGGGGGATAGATGAGCAGTTCTTC. As protein: CATSRQRGIDEQFF. The whole variable domain, filled in from reference TRBV15 and TRBJ2-1, reads DAMVIQNPRYQVTQFGKPVTLSCSQTLNHNVMYWYQQKSSQAPKLLFHYYDKDFNNEADTPDNFQSRRPNTSFCFLDIRSPGLGDTAMYLCATSRQRGIDEQFFGPGTRLTVL.

This rearrangement joins TRBV11-1 to TRBJ2-7; TRBD2 aligns across 10 bases. The V and J ends lost 3 bases and 0 bases, in that order; junction bases with no gene match: 2. CDR3 length equals 15 residues. In germline, CDR1 is SGHAT, CDR2 FQDESV (reference sequence). This CDR3 is CASSLTSGPSYEQYF. Written as DNA, the CDR3 is TGTGCCAGCAGCTTGACTAGCGGGCCCTCCTACGAGCAGTACTTC.

The V and J genes are TRBV13 and TRBJ1-2, with D maybe TRBD1 (5 bases). The V gene's germline CDR1 is PRHDT and CDR2 FYEKMQ (reference sequence). This CDR3 is built from 16 residues. Trimming stripped 7 bases from V and 4 bases from J, with 22 bases between. The CDR3 loop is CASTPNTGGIGYGYTF. CDR3 DNA: TGTGCCAGCACCCCAAACACGGGGGGTATTGGCTATGGCTACACCTTC.

This rearrangement joins TRBV5-6 to TRBJ2-7, with 8 bases that match TRBD1. Germline V gene data show CDR1 as SGHDT and CDR2 as YYEEEE. V lost 3 bases and J lost 0; bases outside the gene matches: 5. This CDR3 comprises 15 residues. The CDR3 loop is CASSSDRAISYEQYF. In DNA form, the CDR3 reads TGTGCCAGCAGCTCGGACAGGGCGATCTCCTACGAGCAGTACTTC.

The gene calls are TRBV19 and TRBJ2-7; the D gene is possibly TRBD1 (6 bases). The V end was cut by 3 bases, the J end by 3 bases, with 12 bases between. Germline-derived CDR1 and CDR2 are LNHDA and SQIVND (reference sequence). The CDR3 has 14 residues. The CDR3 bases are TGTGCCAGTAGTATCCGGGACACGGACTACGAGCAGTACTTC. Translation gives CASSIRDTDYEQYF.

The rearrangement uses TRBV7-3 and TRBJ2-1; D is ambiguous. CDR1 SGHTA and CDR2 FQGTGA come from the germline V gene. The CDR3 is 14 residues long. Trimming pared 5 bases from V and 5 bases from J, leaving 13 bases between. CDR3 sequence (DNA): TGTGCCAGCAGCCCACGCACCGGCAACAATGAGCAGTTCTTC. The encoded protein is CASSPRTGNNEQFF.

Worth noting for this clone: Other nucleotide sequences from this sample produce the same CDR3. V and J are TRBV6-5 and TRBJ2-7; 8 nucleotides match TRBD1. This CDR3 comprises 14 residues. V was clipped by 3 bases and J by 3 bases; unmatched bases: 4. The germline gives CDR1 MNHEY, CDR2 SVGAGI. CDR3 DNA: TGTGCCAGCAGTTATGGACAGGGTTTCTACGAGCAGTACTTC. Translating it yields CASSYGQGFYEQYF.

This chain joins TRBV7-7 and TRBJ1-6, with unresolved D. Trimming stripped 5 bases from V and 5 bases from J, with 13 bases between. This CDR3 has 15 residues. The germline CDR1 and CDR2 sequences are SSHAT and FNYEAQ (reference sequence). For the CDR3, the DNA is TGTGCCAGCAGCATCACGGGATCCCATAATTCACCCCTCCACTTT. It codes for CASSITGSHNSPLHF.

The chain combines TRBV6-6 with TRBJ2-5, with TRBD1 matching 9 bases. Germline CDR1 and CDR2: MNHNY and SVGAGI (reference sequence). V shed 6 bases and J 5 bases; nucleotides not matched to a gene: 10. The CDR3 is 15 residues long. This CDR3 reads CASSPNRGQYETQYF. DNA of the CDR3: TGTGCCAGCAGCCCCAACAGGGGGCAGTATGAGACCCAGTACTTC.

The chain links TRBV6-1 to TRBJ1-5; possibly TRBD1 for D (5 bases). The V and J ends lost 4 bases and 0 bases respectively, with 13 bases between them. The germline V gene has CDR1 MNHNS and CDR2 SASEGT. This CDR3 region has 16 residues. CDR3 protein: CASSVTKTASNQPQHF. CDR3 sequence (DNA): TGTGCCAGCAGTGTAACAAAGACAGCTAGCAATCAGCCCCAGCATTTT.

V gene TRBV12-5 combines with J gene TRBJ1-4, with D perhaps TRBD1 (6 bases). Germline assignment: CDR1 LGHNT and CDR2 FRNRAP. Trimming shortened V by 6 bases and J by 3 bases, and 14 bases separated the two germline ends. There are 15 residues in the CDR3. The chain's CDR3 is CASGLQGSANEKLFF. The CDR3 bases are TGTGCTAGTGGATTACAGGGTAGTGCTAATGAAAAACTGTTTTTT.

The sample holds a few counts of this clone. The rearrangement links TRBV19 to TRBJ2-1, with no clear D. Trimming cost V 3 bases and J 4 bases, with 7 bases left between them. The CDR3 contains 13 residues. CDR1 is LNHDA and CDR2 is SQIVND in the germline V gene (reference sequence). CDR3 nucleotide sequence: TGTGCCAGTAGTATGGCACTTTACAATGAGCAGTTCTTC. Amino acids: CASSMALYNEQFF.

The rearrangement joins TRBV6-5 to TRBJ2-7, with 8 bases aligning to TRBD1. V dropped 4 bases and J dropped 2; count of bases not matched to a gene: 7. This CDR3 contains 15 residues. The germline CDR1 and CDR2 sequences are MNHEY and SVGAGI. The CDR3, as DNA: TGTGCCAGCAGTTCAGGGGGCGCGGATCCCTACGAGCAGTACTTC. Protein: CASSSGGADPYEQYF.

The J gene is TRBJ2-7, the V gene TRBV19, with TRBD2 identical over 7 bases. Trimming removed 5 bases from V and 2 bases from J; junction bases left unmatched: 6. The CDR3 length is 14 residues. Germline V lookup: CDR1 LNHDA, CDR2 SQIVND (reference sequence). The CDR3 bases are TGTGCCAGTAGTGTCAAGCGGGGCACCTACGAGCAGTACTTC. Its protein is CASSVKRGTYEQYF. The full variable domain, with the rest looked up from reference TRBV19 and TRBJ2-7, is DGGITQSPKYLFRKEGQNVTLSCEQNLNHDAMYWYRQDPGQGLRLIYYSQIVNDFQKGDIAEGYSVSREKKESFPLTVTSAQKNPTAFYLCASSVKRGTYEQYFGPGTRLTVT.

This rearrangement joins TRBV7-9 to TRBJ2-7, with D possibly being TRBD2 (5 bases). Germline values: CDR1 SEHNR, CDR2 FQNEAQ (reference sequence). CDR3 length: 15 residues. Trimming cost V 1 base and J 6 bases, with 16 bases left between them. This chain's CDR3 is CASSLVTLGGGEQYF. The DNA of the CDR3 is TGTGCCAGCAGCTTAGTGACTCTCGGAGGCGGCGAGCAGTACTTC. The complete variable domain, with remaining parts taken from reference TRBV7-9 and TRBJ2-7, reads DTGVSQNPRHKITKRGQNVTFRCDPISEHNRLYWYRQTLGQGPEFLTYFQNEAQLEKSRLLSDRFSAERPKGSFSTLEIQRTEQGDSAMYLCASSLVTLGGGEQYFGPGTRLTVT.

The chain couples TRBV7-2 to TRBJ1-3; no reliable D call. The CDR3 has 15 residues. V was pared by 2 bases and J by 1 base, with 9 bases between. Germline V gene sequence: CDR1 SGHTA, CDR2 FQGNSA. CDR3 nucleotides: TGTGCCAGCAGCTTATTCTCGGATTCTGGAAACACCATATATTTT. It translates to CASSLFSDSGNTIYF.

Only one count was recorded for this clone. The rearrangement links TRBV6-5 to TRBJ2-7; TRBD1 matches 8 bases. V lost 6 bases, J lost 0 bases, and 7 bases stayed unmatched. The CDR3 totals 15 residues. Germline values: CDR1 MNHEY, CDR2 SVGAGI. The CDR3 here is CASSRPGTGSYEQYF. The CDR3 DNA reads TGTGCCAGCAGCCGTCCCGGGACAGGCTCCTACGAGCAGTACTTC.

The rearrangement joins TRBV4-1 to TRBJ2-7; D is unclear. This CDR3 comprises 16 residues. The germline CDR1 and CDR2 sequences are MGHRA and YSYEKL. V gave up 0 bases and J gave up 2 bases, with 14 bases separating them. Here the CDR3 DNA reads TGCGCCAGCAGCCAAGAAGGATGGGCAGGACCCTACGAGCAGTACTTC. Translating gives CASSQEGWAGPYEQYF.

This chain uses TRBV11-2 with TRBJ2-7; possible D gene TRBD2, 6 bases. Germline V gene data show CDR1 as SGHAT and CDR2 as FQNNGV. The CDR3 loop spans 15 amino acids. V lost 4 bases to trimming and J lost 3 bases, with 16 bases between them. The chain's CDR3 is CASSSTPRRDYEQYF. The CDR3 DNA reads as TGTGCCAGCAGCTCTACACCCCGGAGGGACTACGAGCAGTACTTC.

The rearrangement uses TRBV27 and TRBJ2-7, with D perhaps matching TRBD2 (5 bases). The CDR3 is made up of 15 amino acids. CDR1 is MNHEY and CDR2 is SMNVEV in the germline V gene (reference sequence). Trimming pared 4 bases from V and 3 bases from J, leaving 16 bases between. The CDR3 region has the DNA TGTGCCAGCAGTTCCATCCTTGAGCGGTACTACGAGCAGTACTTC. It codes for CASSSILERYYEQYF.

The V call is TRBV14, the J call TRBJ2-5; 7 bases align to TRBD1. Trimming cost V 5 bases and J 2 bases; bases outside gene matches: 8. The CDR3 contains 15 residues. In germline, CDR1 is SGHDN, CDR2 FVKESK. The CDR3 sequence: CASSVRGQTQETQYF. CDR3 bases: TGTGCCAGCAGCGTCCGGGGACAGACACAAGAGACCCAGTACTTC. Variable domain in full (rest from reference TRBV14 and TRBJ2-5): EAGVTQFPSHSVIEKGQTVTLRCDPISGHDNLYWYRRVMGKEIKFLLHFVKESKQDESGMPNNRFLAERTGGTYSTLKVQPAELEDSGVYFCASSVRGQTQETQYFGPGTRLLVL.

Here the CDR3 DNA reads TGTGCCAGCAGCGCGGACGTTTCCCTTCGGAATGAGCAGTTCTTC. Residues: CASSADVSLRNEQFF. The V and J genes are TRBV9 and TRBJ2-1; D not resolved. Germline lookup yields CDR1 SGDLS and CDR2 YYNGEE. This CDR3 spans 15 amino acids. V gave up 3 bases and J gave up 7 bases, with 17 bases separating them. The complete variable domain, with remaining parts taken from reference TRBV9 and TRBJ2-1, reads DSGVTQTPKHLITATGQRVTLRCSPRSGDLSVYWYQQSLDQGLQFLIQYYNGEERAKGNILERFSAQQFPDLHSELNLSSLELGDSALYFCASSADVSLRNEQFFGPGTRLTVL.